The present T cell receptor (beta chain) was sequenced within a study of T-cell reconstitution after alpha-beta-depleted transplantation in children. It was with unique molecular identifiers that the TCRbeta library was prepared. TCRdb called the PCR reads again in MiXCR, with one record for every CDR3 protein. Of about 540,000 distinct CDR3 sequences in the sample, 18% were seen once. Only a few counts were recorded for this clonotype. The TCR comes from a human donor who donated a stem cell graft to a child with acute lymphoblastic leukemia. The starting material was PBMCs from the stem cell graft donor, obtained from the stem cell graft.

This CDR3 is CASSRVRVGDTQYF. The DNA for the CDR3 is TGCGCCAGCAGCCGCGTGCGGGTCGGAGATACGCAGTATTTT. This chain uses TRBV4-1 with TRBJ2-3; maybe TRBD2 (5 bases). The CDR3 runs 14 residues. Germline CDR1 MGHRA, CDR2 YSYEKL. V lost 4 bases, J lost 5 bases, and 13 bases lay in between.